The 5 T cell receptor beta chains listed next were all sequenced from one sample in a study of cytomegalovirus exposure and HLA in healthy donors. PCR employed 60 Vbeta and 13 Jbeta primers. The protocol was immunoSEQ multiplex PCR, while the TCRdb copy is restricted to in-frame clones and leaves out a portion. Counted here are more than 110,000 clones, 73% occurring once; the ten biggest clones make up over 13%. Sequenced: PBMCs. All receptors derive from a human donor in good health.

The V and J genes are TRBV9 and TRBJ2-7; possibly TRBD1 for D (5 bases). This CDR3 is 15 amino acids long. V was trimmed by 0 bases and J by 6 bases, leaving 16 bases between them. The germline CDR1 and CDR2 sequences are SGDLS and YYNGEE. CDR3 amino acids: CASSVDRSLRSEQYF. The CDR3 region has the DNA TGTGCCAGCAGCGTAGACAGGTCCCTACGATCCGAGCAGTACTTC.

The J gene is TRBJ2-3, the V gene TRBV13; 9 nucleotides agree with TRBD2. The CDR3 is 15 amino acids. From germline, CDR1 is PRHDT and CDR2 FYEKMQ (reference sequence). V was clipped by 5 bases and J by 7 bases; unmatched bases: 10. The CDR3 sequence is CASSPRGGLSNTQYF. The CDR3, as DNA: TGTGCCAGCAGCCCGCGGGGGGGCCTGTCAAATACGCAGTATTTT.

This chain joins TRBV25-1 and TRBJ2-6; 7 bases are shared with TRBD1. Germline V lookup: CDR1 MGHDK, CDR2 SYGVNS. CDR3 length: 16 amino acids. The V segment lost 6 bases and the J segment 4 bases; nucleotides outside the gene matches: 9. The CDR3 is CASSSYTGEGANVLTF. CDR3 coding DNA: TGTGCCAGCAGCTCATACACAGGGGAAGGGGCCAACGTCCTGACTTTC.

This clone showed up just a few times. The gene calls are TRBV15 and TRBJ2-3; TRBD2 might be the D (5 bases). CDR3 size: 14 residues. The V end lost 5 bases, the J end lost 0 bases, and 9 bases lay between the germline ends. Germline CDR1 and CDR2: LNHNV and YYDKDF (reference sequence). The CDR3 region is CATSGRGSTDTQYF. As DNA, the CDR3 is TGTGCCACCAGCGGTCGAGGGAGCACAGATACGCAGTATTTT.

The CDR3 loop reads CASSQDRSREGRTDTQYF. The CDR3, as DNA: TGCGCCAGCAGCCAAGATCGTTCGCGGGAGGGTAGGACAGATACGCAGTATTTT. The chain links TRBV4-1 to TRBJ2-3, with 9 positions matching TRBD2. Trimming took 0 bases from V and 3 from J; bases not matched to a gene: 10. Germline CDR1 reads MGHRA; CDR2 reads YSYEKL. This CDR3 is 18 amino acids long.